The T cell receptor beta chain under discussion was sequenced for a study of shared clonotypes between healthy human individuals. Partitioning of CD4+ cells yielded a CD45RA+ naive subset and a CD45RA-negative memory subset. In the case of this clone: Its antigen is currently unknown.

Study findings and constraints: The study found lower generation probabilities in non-shared clonotypes than in those shared by all four donors.

The CDR3 has 16 amino acids. Germline V gives CDR1 GTSNPN, CDR2 SVGIG (reference sequence). V was trimmed by 2 bases and J by 2 bases, leaving 16 bases between them. In the sorted-subset replicate PCRs, around 200 ng DNA, 25,000 to 35,000 T cell genomes, was used. The assay was immunoSEQ multiplex PCR, and TCRdb's table has in-frame clones only and misses some. The sample has under 850,000 clones, approximately 72% seen once. J is TRBJ2-1 and V is TRBV30, with D possibly being TRBD1 or TRBD2 (7 bases each). The receptor's source is a woman aged 25 to 39 in good health. The specimen was memory CD4+ T cells sorted from blood. Subset here: CD45RA-negative fraction. The CDR3 sequence is CAWSHGGRGPYNEQFF. CDR3 in DNA: TGTGCCTGGAGTCACGGAGGGAGGGGGCCCTACAATGAGCAGTTCTTC. Full variable domain (outside the CDR3, taken from reference TRBV30 and TRBJ2-1): SQTIHQWPATLVQPVGSPLSLECTVEGTSNPNLYWYRQAAGRGLQLLFYSVGIGQISSEVPQNLSASRPQDRQFILSSKKLLLSDSGFYLCAWSHGGRGPYNEQFFGPGTRLTVL.